This record looks at one T cell receptor beta chain sequence and its context. Germline CDR1 is DFQATT and CDR2 is SNEGSKA (reference sequence). Trimming removed 7 bases from V and 1 base from J; junction bases left unmatched: 8. CDR3 length equals 14 residues. The sample originates from a study of response to subunit inactivated influenza vaccine. MiXCR, applied by TCRdb to the RT-PCR reads, yields one record per CDR3 protein. The sample yields 500,000 to 550,000 distinct CDR3 sequences, around 25% seen once. The sample also formed part of further work on T cells expressing NK-cell markers. Turning to that study: The cDNA for TCR beta came from 5'RACE template switching with UMIs. Among the experiments, several used an anti-gamma-delta TCR antibody to restrict sorting to alpha-beta TCR T cells. As a fraction of CD8+ T cells, dominant NKG2C+ clonotypes reached about 1.0-8% in six donors.

This sequence originates from a man aged 50 or older who received an inactivated influenza vaccine. The starting material was CD4+ T cells sorted from PBMCs, obtained roughly 13 days after vaccination. The chain couples TRBV20-1 to TRBJ2-7, with 9 nucleotides matching TRBD1. The CDR3 nucleotides read TGCAGTGTCGTCACCGGGACAGGGTCCTACGAGCAGTACTTC. Residues: CSVVTGTGSYEQYF.